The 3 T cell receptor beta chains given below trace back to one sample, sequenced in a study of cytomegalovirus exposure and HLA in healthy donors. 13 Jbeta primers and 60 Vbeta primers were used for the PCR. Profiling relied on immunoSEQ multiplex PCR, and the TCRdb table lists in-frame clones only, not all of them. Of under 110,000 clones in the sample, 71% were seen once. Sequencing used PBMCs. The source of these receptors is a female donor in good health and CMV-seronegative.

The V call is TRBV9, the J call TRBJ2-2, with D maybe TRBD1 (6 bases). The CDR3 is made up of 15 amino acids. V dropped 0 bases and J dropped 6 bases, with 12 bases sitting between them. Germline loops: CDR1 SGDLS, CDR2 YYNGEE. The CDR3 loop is CASSVAARGSGELFF. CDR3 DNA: TGTGCCAGCAGCGTAGCGGCGAGGGGGTCCGGGGAGCTGTTTTTT.

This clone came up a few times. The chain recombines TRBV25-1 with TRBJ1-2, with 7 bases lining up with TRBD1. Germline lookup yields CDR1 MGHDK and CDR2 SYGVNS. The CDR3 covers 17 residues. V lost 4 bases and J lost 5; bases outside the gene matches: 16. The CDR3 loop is CASSASEAVGQLYGYTF. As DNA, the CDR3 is TGTGCCAGCAGTGCCTCAGAAGCGGTGGGACAGTTATATGGCTACACCTTC.

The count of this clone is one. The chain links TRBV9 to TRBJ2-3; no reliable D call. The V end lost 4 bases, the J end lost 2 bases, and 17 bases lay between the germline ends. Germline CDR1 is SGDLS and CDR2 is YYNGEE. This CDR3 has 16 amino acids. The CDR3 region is CASSPHGGKTTDTQYF. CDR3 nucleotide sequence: TGTGCCAGCAGCCCCCACGGCGGTAAGACCACAGATACGCAGTATTTT.